These 22 T cell receptor beta chains originate from one sample sequenced in a study of blood T cell repertoires in COVID-19 (dated by TCRdb to 2018 to 2020). Libraries were prepared through the immunoSEQ multiplex PCR assay. Here the immuneACCESS table is served through TCRdb, limited to in-frame sequences with V and J called. Missing clones are a known gap in these copies; in checked studies unresolved V genes cover under half, and the rest lacks a known reason. The sample has hundreds of thousands of clones on record, approximately 84% of them singletons. Around 4% of the sample comes from the top ten. Material for sequencing was PBMCs or T cells enriched from blood (not recorded which). All receptors derive from a man in his thirties or forties who had recovered from COVID-19.

The chain employs TRBV11-3 and TRBJ2-3, with 12 positions matching TRBD2. From germline, CDR1 is SGHNT and CDR2 YENEEA. Trimming at V came to 6 bases and at J to 3 bases, leaving 10 bases not matched to a gene. The CDR3 is 17 residues long. The CDR3 DNA sequence: TGTGCCAGCAGGTCTAGCGGGAGGGCCGGTGGGACAGATACGCAGTATTTT. This translates into CASRSSGRAGGTDTQYF.

The chain has TRBV5-4 and TRBJ2-1, with TRBD2 matching 7 bases. V was pared by 6 bases and J by 5 bases, with 14 bases of the junction left unmatched. This CDR3 is 16 amino acids long. CDR1 is SGHNT and CDR2 is YYREEE in the germline V gene (reference sequence). The chain's CDR3 is CASTVGSPGLHNEQFF. The CDR3 DNA reads as TGTGCCAGCACCGTCGGTTCCCCGGGACTACACAATGAGCAGTTCTTC. Using reference TRBV5-4 and TRBJ2-1 for the parts outside the CDR3, the full variable domain is ETGVTQSPTHLIKTRGQQVTLRCSSQSGHNTVSWYQQALGQGPQFIFQYYREEENGRGNFPPRFSGLQFPNYSSELNVNALELDDSALYLCASTVGSPGLHNEQFFGPGTRLTVL.

Worth noting for this clone: A single base separates this from a much larger clone, so it may be a read error. J is TRBJ2-7 and V is TRBV2; possibly TRBD1 for D (6 bases). The V gene's germline CDR1 is SNHLY and CDR2 FYNNEI. This CDR3 has 13 amino acids. V shed 4 bases and J shed 2 bases, with 9 bases lying between them. CDR3 amino acids: CASSAGTPYEQYF. The CDR3, as DNA: TGTGCCAGCAGTGCCGGGACACCCTACGAGCAGTACTTC.

This chain's CDR3 is CASSVSGSGQGNDEQYF. The CDR3 DNA follows: TGTGCCAGCAGCGTTAGCGGCTCGGGGCAGGGCAACGACGAGCAGTACTTC. The J gene is TRBJ2-7, the V gene TRBV9; TRBD2 might be the D (6 bases). With 2 bases removed from V and 5 bases from J, the gap between germline ends came to 23 bases. This CDR3 comprises 17 residues. Germline CDR1 and CDR2: SGDLS and YYNGEE.

This chain connects TRBV18 to TRBJ1-4; D not resolved. Deletions cut 3 bases from V and 6 bases from J, with 8 bases between. Germline values: CDR1 KGHSH, CDR2 LQKENI. There are 13 residues in the CDR3. The CDR3: CASSPNRDEKLFF. As DNA, the CDR3 is TGTGCCAGCTCACCCAACCGCGATGAAAAACTGTTTTTT.

The chain links TRBV6-5 to TRBJ2-1, with D maybe TRBD2 (6 bases). The germline gives CDR1 MNHEY, CDR2 SVGAGI. This CDR3 region has 15 residues. V lost 7 bases, J lost 7 bases, and 20 bases lay in between. In DNA form, the CDR3 reads TGTGCCAGCACCCACGGGGGAGAAGGGGAGAATGAGCAGTTCTTC. It yields the protein CASTHGGEGENEQFF.

This clone was picked up one time. CDR3 sequence reads: CASSQGSGRGGGYTF. As DNA, the CDR3 is TGTGCCAGCAGCCAAGGTTCAGGAAGGGGCGGCGGCTACACCTTC. The chain has TRBV3-1 (or the pseudogene TRBV3-2) and TRBJ1-2; a possible D gene is TRBD1 (5 bases). The V gene lost 1 base and the J gene lost 8 bases, with 17 bases spanning the gap. Germline CDR1 LGHDT, CDR2 YNNKEL (reference sequence). The CDR3 contains 15 residues.

The V call is TRBV7-9, the J call TRBJ2-3, with 15 bases fitting TRBD2. CDR3 length: 17 residues. V shed 5 bases, J shed 3 bases, and the junction held 6 bases outside the gene matches. Germline CDR1 is SEHNR and CDR2 is FQNEAQ (reference sequence). CDR3 in amino acids: CASSLAGTSGRTDTQYF. DNA for the CDR3: TGTGCCAGCAGCCTCGCCGGGACTAGCGGGAGGACAGATACGCAGTATTTT.

J is TRBJ2-5 and V is TRBV6-5; D is perhaps TRBD1 (5 bases). Trimming cost V 6 bases and J 2 bases, with 13 bases left between them. Germline assignment: CDR1 MNHEY and CDR2 SVGAGI. The CDR3 is made up of 14 amino acids. The CDR3 coding sequence is TGTGCCAGCAGGAAAACAGGTACACAAGAGACCCAGTACTTC. This encodes CASRKTGTQETQYF.

This chain joins TRBV4-1 and TRBJ1-5; weak D call: TRBD1 (5 bases). CDR1 and CDR2 (germline): MGHRA, YSYEKL. The CDR3 covers 16 residues. Trimming removed 0 bases from V and 5 bases from J, with 14 bases in between. DNA for the CDR3: TGCGCCAGCAGCCAAGAATTTCCGGGGGGGTATCAGCCCCAGCATTTT. Its translation: CASSQEFPGGYQPQHF.

The chain combines TRBV21-1 with TRBJ1-5; TRBD1, the table's D call, lacks a check against the DNA. TRBV21-1 is tagged as a pseudogene. This CDR3 contains 17 residues. CDR3 nucleotides: TGTGCCAGCAGCAAAGACTGGAGGGACAGGGTCCATCAGCCCCAGCATTTT. Amino acid sequence: CASSKDWRDRVHQPQHF.

The chain couples TRBV7-8 to TRBJ1-1, with D uncertain. This CDR3 has 16 amino acids. The ends were cut back, 4 bases at V and 3 bases at J, with 18 bases in the middle. Germline V gives CDR1 SGHVS, CDR2 FQNEAQ. In DNA form, the CDR3 reads TGTGCCAGCAGCTCCCTATCGTCTCGTGGGCACACTGAAGCTTTCTTT. Amino acid sequence: CASSSLSSRGHTEAFF.

This clone was found many times. This chain links TRBV9 with TRBJ1-2, with D maybe TRBD1 (5 bases). The germline V gene has CDR1 SGDLS and CDR2 YYNGEE. V lost 3 bases and J 6 bases, leaving 9 bases between the germline ends. This CDR3 has 12 residues. The CDR3 DNA reads TGTGCCAGCAGCGGACAGAAGGATGGCTACACCTTC. Protein sequence: CASSGQKDGYTF.

The chain uses TRBV2 and TRBJ2-3, with a weak D call TRBD1 (5 bases). The V and J ends lost 3 bases and 4 bases respectively, with 20 bases between them. Germline lookup yields CDR1 SNHLY and CDR2 FYNNEI. The CDR3 has 17 amino acids. In DNA form, the CDR3 reads TGTGCCAGCAGTGATGTAGTGAGTCGTAGGGGCGCAGATACGCAGTATTTT. Protein product: CASSDVVSRRGADTQYF.

The chain uses TRBV5-1 and TRBJ2-1; 12 nucleotides match TRBD1. CDR1 SGHRS and CDR2 YFSETQ come from the germline V gene. V lost 4 bases, J lost 8 bases, and 10 bases stayed unmatched. This CDR3 is 16 amino acids long. DNA for the CDR3: TGCGCCAGCAGCCCATCCGGGACAGGGGGCGGGGATGAGCAGTTCTTC. Its translation: CASSPSGTGGGDEQFF.

The chain combines TRBV5-1 with TRBJ2-1, with 8 bases that match TRBD2. Trimming at V came to 2 bases and at J to 4 bases, leaving 11 bases not matched to a gene. In germline, CDR1 is SGHRS, CDR2 YFSETQ. This CDR3 has 17 residues. The CDR3 here is CASSFTEYGGAYNEQFF. The CDR3 coding sequence is TGCGCCAGCAGCTTCACCGAATACGGGGGGGCTTACAATGAGCAGTTCTTC.

The CDR3 loop is CASSVGGSFRTGELFF. CDR3 bases: TGTGCCAGTTCTGTGGGGGGATCTTTCAGGACCGGGGAGCTGTTTTTT. This chain uses TRBV2 with TRBJ2-2; a weak D match, TRBD2 (6 bases). The CDR3 runs to 16 residues. V lost 9 bases and J lost 5, with 22 bases in between. Germline CDR1 reads SNHLY; CDR2 reads FYNNEI.

In nucleotides, the CDR3 is TGTGCCAGCGGCCGGGACAGGAGCACCGGGGAGCTGTTTTTT. It codes for CASGRDRSTGELFF. The genes are TRBV7-9 and TRBJ2-2; 8 nucleotides match TRBD1. The germline gives CDR1 SEHNR, CDR2 FQNEAQ (reference sequence). The CDR3 extends over 14 amino acids. V lost 8 bases and J lost 4; bases outside the gene matches: 6.

The V call is TRBV24-1, the J call TRBJ1-2; 9 bases line up with TRBD1. V trimming: 3 bases; J trimming: 3 bases; junction bases outside the gene matches: 7. Germline CDR1 and CDR2: KGHDR and SFDVKD. This CDR3 has 16 residues. CDR3 in DNA: TGTGCCACCAGTGATAGGACAGGGGATCTCTACTATGGCTACACCTTC. As protein: CATSDRTGDLYYGYTF.

This clone was seen only once. The chain combines TRBV15 with TRBJ1-4, with a weak D call TRBD1 (6 bases). In germline, CDR1 is LNHNV, CDR2 YYDKDF (reference sequence). The CDR3 is 16 residues long. Trimming took 0 bases from V and 6 from J, leaving 14 bases between them. CDR3 protein: CATSRDFSGDDEKLFF. CDR3 bases: TGTGCCACCAGCAGAGATTTTTCAGGGGATGATGAAAAACTGTTTTTT.

J is TRBJ2-5 and V is TRBV18; 10 positions agree with TRBD2. CDR3 length equals 14 residues. V lost 3 bases and J lost 2; bases outside the gene matches: 0. The germline CDR1 and CDR2 sequences are KGHSH and LQKENI. As DNA, the CDR3 is TGTGCCAGCTCACCGGGACTAGCGCAAGAGACCCAGTACTTC. Translating it yields CASSPGLAQETQYF.

This clone was observed once. This chain's CDR3 is CASSPRSAYEQYF. The CDR3 DNA follows: TGTGCCAGTAGTCCGCGGAGCGCCTACGAGCAGTACTTC. The chain employs TRBV19 and TRBJ2-7; unclear D gene. Germline V gene lookup returns CDR1 LNHDA and CDR2 SQIVND (reference sequence). This CDR3 is 13 amino acids long. V dropped 5 bases and J dropped 2 bases, with 10 bases sitting between them.